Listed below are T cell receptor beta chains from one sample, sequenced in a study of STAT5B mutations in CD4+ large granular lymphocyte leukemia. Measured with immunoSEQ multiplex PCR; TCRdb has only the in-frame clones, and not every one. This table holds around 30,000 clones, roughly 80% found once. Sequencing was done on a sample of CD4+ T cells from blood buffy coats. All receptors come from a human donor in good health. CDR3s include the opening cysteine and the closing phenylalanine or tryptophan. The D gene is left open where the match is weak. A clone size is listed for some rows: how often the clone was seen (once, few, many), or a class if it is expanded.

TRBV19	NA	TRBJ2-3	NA	CASKGRSTDTQYF	TGTGCCAGTAAGGGGCGGTCCACAGATACGCAGTATTTT
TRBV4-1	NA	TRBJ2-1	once	CASSRQISNEQFF	TGCGCCAGCAGCCGTCAAATAAGTAATGAGCAGTTCTTC
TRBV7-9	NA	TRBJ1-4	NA	CASSFSTGLEKLFF	TGTGCCAGCAGCTTTAGCACAGGCCTTGAAAAACTGTTTTTT
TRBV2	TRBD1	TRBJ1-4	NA	CASSDGTGTETNEKLFF	TGTGCCAGCAGTGACGGGACAGGGACAGAAACTAATGAAAAACTGTTTTTT
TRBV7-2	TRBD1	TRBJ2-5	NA	CASSPHRGRETQYF	TGTGCCAGCAGCCCCCACAGGGGGCGTGAGACCCAGTACTTC
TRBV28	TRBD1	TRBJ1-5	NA	CASRSEDRINQPQHF	TGTGCCAGCAGATCCGAGGACAGGATAAATCAGCCCCAGCATTTT
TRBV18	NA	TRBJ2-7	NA	CASSPRELSSYEQYF	TGTGCCAGCTCCCCGAGGGAGTTGAGCTCCTACGAGCAGTACTTC
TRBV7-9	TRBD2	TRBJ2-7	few	CASSSTSGRIEQYF	TGTGCCAGCAGCTCGACTAGCGGGAGGATCGAGCAGTACTTC
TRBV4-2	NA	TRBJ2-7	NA	CASSQSPKGVDFF	TGTGCCAGCAGCCAAAGCCCCAAGGGGGTAGATTTTTTC
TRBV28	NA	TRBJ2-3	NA	CASSKDNPSKDTQYF	TGTGCCAGCAGTAAGGACAACCCTTCGAAGGATACGCAGTATTTT
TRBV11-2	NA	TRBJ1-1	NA	CASSLRGFTEAFF	TGTGCCAGCAGCTTGAGGGGTTTCACTGAAGCTTTCTTT
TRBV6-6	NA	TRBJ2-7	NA	CASSYRAAYEQYF	TGTGCCAGCAGTTACCGGGCCGCCTACGAGCAGTACTTC
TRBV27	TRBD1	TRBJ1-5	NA	CASSSTGPNQPQHF	TGTGCCAGCAGTTCGACAGGGCCAAATCAGCCCCAGCATTTT
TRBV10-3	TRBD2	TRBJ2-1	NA	CAISPLADNEQFF	TGTGCCATCAGCCCTCTAGCGGACAATGAGCAGTTCTTC
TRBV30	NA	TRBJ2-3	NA	CAWESSTDTQYF	TGTGCCTGGGAAAGTAGCACAGATACGCAGTATTTT
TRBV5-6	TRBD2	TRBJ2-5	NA	CASSYRLAGQETQYF	TGTGCCAGCAGTTACCGACTAGCGGGCCAAGAGACCCAGTACTTC
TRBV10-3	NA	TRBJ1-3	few	CAISEGHYSGNTIYF	TGTGCCATCAGTGAAGGACACTACTCTGGAAACACCATATATTTT
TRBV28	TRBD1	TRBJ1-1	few	CASPPGQGAGTEAFF	TGTGCCAGCCCCCCGGGACAGGGGGCAGGAACTGAAGCTTTCTTT
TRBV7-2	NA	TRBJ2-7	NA	CASSLGDKTYEQYF	TGTGCCAGCAGCTTAGGGGACAAGACCTACGAGCAGTACTTC
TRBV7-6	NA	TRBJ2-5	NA	CASSPRGETQYF	TGTGCCAGCAGCCCTCGGGGAGAGACCCAGTACTTC
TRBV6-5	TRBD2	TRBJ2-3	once	CASSYLSGSLSDTQYF	TGTGCCAGCAGTTACCTTAGCGGGAGCTTATCAGATACGCAGTATTTT
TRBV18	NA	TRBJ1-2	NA	CASSPRSGDYGYTF	TGTGCCAGCTCACCACGATCGGGGGACTATGGCTACACCTTC
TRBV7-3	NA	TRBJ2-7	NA	CASSLTGGAPSTYEQYF	TGTGCCAGCAGCTTAACAGGGGGGGCACCTTCTACCTACGAGCAGTACTTC
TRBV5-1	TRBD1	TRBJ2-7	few	CASSLSGQGAGEQYF	TGCGCCAGCAGCTTGTCGGGACAGGGGGCGGGGGAGCAGTACTTC
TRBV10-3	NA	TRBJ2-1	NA	CAISEPEGEWQFF	TGTGCCATCAGTGAGCCCGAGGGGGAGTGGCAGTTCTTC
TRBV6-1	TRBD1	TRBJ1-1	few	CASSETGADTEAFF	TGTGCCAGCAGTGAGACAGGGGCGGACACTGAAGCTTTCTTT
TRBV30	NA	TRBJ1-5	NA	CAWSAQGGQPQHF	TGTGCCTGGAGTGCCCAGGGAGGTCAGCCCCAGCATTTT
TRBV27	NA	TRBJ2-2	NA	CASRDTNTGELFF	TGTGCCAGCAGAGACACCAACACCGGGGAGCTGTTTTTT
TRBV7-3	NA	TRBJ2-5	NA	CASSLTGALETQYF	TGTGCCAGCAGCTTAACGGGGGCTTTAGAGACCCAGTACTTC
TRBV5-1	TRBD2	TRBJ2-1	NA	CASSFLAGSSYNEQFF	TGCGCCAGCAGCTTCTTAGCGGGAAGCTCCTACAATGAGCAGTTCTTC
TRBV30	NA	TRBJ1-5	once	CAWSVRQRNQPQHF	TGTGCCTGGAGTGTAAGACAGAGAAATCAGCCCCAGCATTTT
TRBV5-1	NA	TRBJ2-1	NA	CASYDGGRGNEQFF	TGCGCCAGCTACGACGGGGGGCGCGGGAATGAGCAGTTCTTC
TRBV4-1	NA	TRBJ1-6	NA	CASSQDLNDNSPLHF	TGCGCCAGCAGCCAAGATTTAAATGATAATTCACCCCTCCACTTT
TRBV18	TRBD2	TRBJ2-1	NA	CASSLSGMSSYNEQFF	TGTGCCAGCTCCCTTAGCGGGATGAGCTCCTACAATGAGCAGTTCTTC
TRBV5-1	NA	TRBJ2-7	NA	CASSLGVGARLEQYF	TGCGCCAGCAGCTTGGGTGTGGGGGCGCGTTTGGAGCAGTACTTC
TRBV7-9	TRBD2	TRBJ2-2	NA	CASRPWGGTTTGELFF	TGTGCCAGCCGTCCTTGGGGGGGTACGACCACCGGGGAGCTGTTTTTT
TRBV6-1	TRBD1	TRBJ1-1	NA	CASSEGQDRLEAFF	TGTGCCAGCAGTGAGGGACAGGACCGACTTGAAGCTTTCTTT
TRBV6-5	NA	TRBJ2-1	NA	CASSPLGPGNEQFF	TGTGCCAGCAGTCCCCTGGGCCCAGGCAATGAGCAGTTCTTC
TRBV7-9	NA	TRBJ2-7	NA	CASSPLVPPYEQYF	TGTGCCAGCAGCCCTCTCGTTCCCCCCTACGAGCAGTACTTC
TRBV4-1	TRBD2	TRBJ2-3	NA	CASSLQSGRSQYF	TGCGCCAGCAGCCTTCAAAGCGGGAGGTCCCAGTATTTT
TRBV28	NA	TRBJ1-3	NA	CASSFSRGSGNTIYF	TGTGCCAGCAGTTTTAGTCGTGGCTCTGGAAACACCATATATTTT
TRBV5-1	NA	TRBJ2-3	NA	CASSSSASTDTQYF	TGCGCCAGCAGCTCTAGCGCGAGCACAGATACGCAGTATTTT
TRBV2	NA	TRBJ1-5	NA	CASSEVQGYQPQHF	TGTGCCAGCAGTGAAGTACAGGGTTACCAGCCCCAGCATTTT
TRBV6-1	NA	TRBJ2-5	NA	CASRLDQATYGTQYF	TGTGCCAGCAGATTAGACCAGGCGACTTATGGGACCCAGTACTTC
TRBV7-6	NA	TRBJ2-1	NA	CASSPRDRSPPQRFF	TGTGCCAGCAGCCCCCGCGACAGGAGTCCCCCGCAGCGGTTCTTC
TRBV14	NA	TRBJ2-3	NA	CASSLGGTDTQYF	TGTGCCAGCAGCCTAGGTGGTACAGATACGCAGTATTTT
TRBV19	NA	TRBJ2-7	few	CASSIDWTGIYEQYF	TGTGCCAGTAGTATAGATTGGACGGGTATCTACGAGCAGTACTTC